The 28 T cell receptor beta chains in this list originate from one sample, sequenced in a study of shared clonotypes between healthy human individuals. Profiling relied on immunoSEQ multiplex PCR, and the TCRdb table lists in-frame clones only, not all of them. The sample holds 1.4 million or so clones; 97% to 99% are singletons and the top ten take about 0.34%. Specimen: naive CD4+ T cells sorted from blood. Indicated subset: CD45RA+ positively selected. These receptors all come from a man between 25 and 39 years old in good health.

The rearrangement joins TRBV5-4 to TRBJ2-7; 14 nucleotides match TRBD2. Losses at the gene ends were 4 bases for V and 4 bases for J; bases not matched to a gene: 19. CDR3 length equals 20 residues. Germline V lookup: CDR1 SGHNT, CDR2 YYREEE (reference sequence). CDR3 in amino acids: CASSHPGLAGDSLGRYEQYF. CDR3 DNA: TGTGCCAGCAGCCACCCGGGACTAGCGGGAGATTCGTTGGGGAGATACGAGCAGTACTTC.

The CDR3 DNA is TGTGCCAGCAGCTTCTTCCCCACTAGCGGGGCATACGAGCAGTACTTC. This translates into CASSFFPTSGAYEQYF. This sequence joins TRBV7-2 and TRBJ2-7, with 10 bases matching TRBD2. CDR1 is SGHTA, CDR2 FQGNSA, per germline. The CDR3 is made up of 16 amino acids. The junction had 9 bases not matched to a gene; V was cut back by 3 bases and J by 4 bases. Variable domain in full (rest from reference TRBV7-2 and TRBJ2-7): GAGVSQSPSNKVTEKGKDVELRCDPISGHTALYWYRQSLGQGLEFLIYFQGNSAPDKSGLPSDRFSAERTGGSVSTLTIQRTQQEDSAVYLCASSFFPTSGAYEQYFGPGTRLTVT.

The chain has TRBV5-1 and TRBJ2-6; D not resolved. CDR3 length equals 16 residues. CDR1 and CDR2 (germline): SGHRS, YFSETQ. V was clipped by 3 bases and J by 0 bases, with 10 bases between them. The CDR3: CASSSTQGSGANVLTF. The CDR3 region has the DNA TGCGCCAGCAGCTCGACGCAAGGCTCTGGGGCCAACGTCCTGACTTTC.

This clone was recorded only once. This chain joins TRBV5-1 and TRBJ1-1; 10 bases line up with TRBD1. The CDR3 extends over 14 amino acids. V dropped 4 bases and J dropped 5; count of bases not matched to a gene: 5. CDR1 and CDR2 (germline): SGHRS, YFSETQ. CDR3 sequence reads: CASSQGQGWTEAFF. CDR3 nucleotide sequence: TGCGCCAGCAGCCAGGGACAGGGGTGGACTGAAGCTTTCTTT.

The genes are TRBV5-6 and TRBJ2-1; D may be TRBD2 (6 bases). The CDR3 is 15 residues long. Germline CDR1 reads SGHDT; CDR2 reads YYEEEE. V was pared by 2 bases and J by 8 bases, with 17 bases between. Here the CDR3 DNA reads TGTGCCAGCAGCTTCCTAGCGCTCCGTGTCGATGAGCAGTTCTTC. It yields the protein CASSFLALRVDEQFF.

The rearrangement uses TRBV2 and TRBJ2-1, with 9 bases that match TRBD2. V was pared by 8 bases and J by 9 bases, with 14 bases of the junction left unmatched. The CDR3 has 15 amino acids. Germline V lookup: CDR1 SNHLY, CDR2 FYNNEI. Written as DNA, the CDR3 is TGTGCCAGCGAACCGACCGGGACTAGCCACTCTGAGCAGTTCTTC. Its translation: CASEPTGTSHSEQFF.

This sequence joins TRBV18 and TRBJ2-6; TRBD2 agrees at 7 bases. This CDR3 has 22 residues. Losses at the gene ends were 0 bases for V and 0 bases for J; bases not matched to a gene: 17. Germline V gene data show CDR1 as KGHSH and CDR2 as LQKENI. The CDR3 here is CASSPPWREGLFTPSGANVLTF. CDR3 sequence (DNA): TGTGCCAGCTCACCACCGTGGAGGGAGGGCCTCTTTACCCCCTCTGGGGCCAACGTCCTGACTTTC.

V usage is TRBV9 and J usage is TRBJ1-5; D call uncertain. Germline V gene lookup returns CDR1 SGDLS and CDR2 YYNGEE. The CDR3 is 16 amino acids. Trimming cost V 3 bases and J 6 bases, with 19 bases left between them. CDR3 in amino acids: CASSALEGKNRQPQHF. CDR3 nucleotide sequence: TGTGCCAGCAGCGCCCTAGAGGGCAAAAATCGTCAGCCCCAGCATTTT.

The chain links TRBV28 to TRBJ1-2, with 7 nucleotides matching TRBD1. The germline CDR1 and CDR2 sequences are MDHEN and SYDVKM. Trimming at V came to 3 bases and at J to 8 bases, leaving 12 bases not matched to a gene. The CDR3 totals 15 residues. CDR3 protein: CASSFDRDRFSGYTF. The CDR3 DNA reads as TGTGCCAGCAGTTTTGACAGGGATCGCTTTAGCGGCTACACCTTC.

The chain joins TRBV18 to TRBJ2-7; 7 nucleotides agree with TRBD2. The CDR3 totals 13 residues. The J segment lost 3 bases and the V segment lost 5 bases, leaving 4 bases of the junction unmatched. CDR1 KGHSH and CDR2 LQKENI come from the germline V gene. The CDR3 sequence: CASSYGGFYEQYF. The DNA of the CDR3 is TGTGCCAGCTCATACGGGGGGTTCTACGAGCAGTACTTC.

To note about this clone: Other DNA variants within this sample encode the same CDR3. As DNA, the CDR3 is TGTGCCAGCAGCTTAGGGACAGGGCCATACAATGAGCAGTTCTTC. Its protein product is CASSLGTGPYNEQFF. J is TRBJ2-1 and V is TRBV11-2; 8 bases match TRBD1. V trimming: 1 base; J trimming: 4 bases; junction bases outside the gene matches: 3. The CDR3 length is 15 residues. The V gene's germline CDR1 is SGHAT and CDR2 FQNNGV.

The chain links TRBV7-9 to TRBJ1-2; TRBD1 is a possible D gene (5 bases). Trimming pared 5 bases from V and 3 bases from J, leaving 13 bases between. This CDR3 contains 14 residues. Per the germline V gene, CDR1 is SEHNR and CDR2 is FQNEAQ (reference sequence). DNA for the CDR3: TGTGCCAGCAGCCGCCCCGGGGACCACTATGGCTACACCTTC. Translated, it gives CASSRPGDHYGYTF.

The chain joins TRBV7-2 to TRBJ2-5; D is uncertain. Trimming shortened V by 1 base and J by 3 bases, and 15 bases separated the two germline ends. The germline V gene encodes CDR1 SGHTA and CDR2 FQGNSA. The CDR3 spans 16 residues. CDR3 bases: TGTGCCAGCAGCTTAGATCTACCGAGAGCCAAAGAGACCCAGTACTTC. It translates to CASSLDLPRAKETQYF.

The chain couples TRBV5-5 to TRBJ1-5; D may be TRBD1 (6 bases). The V end lost 3 bases, the J end lost 5 bases, and 15 bases lay between the germline ends. Germline CDR1 and CDR2: SGHKS and YYEKEE (reference sequence). This CDR3 spans 15 amino acids. CDR3 residues: CASSSLGGRDQPQHF. For the CDR3, the DNA is TGTGCCAGCAGCTCCCTGGGGGGGCGTGATCAGCCCCAGCATTTT.

The chain is built from TRBV11-2 and TRBJ2-7, with D possibly matching TRBD2 (6 bases). CDR1 SGHAT and CDR2 FQNNGV come from the germline V gene. CDR3 size: 15 residues. V was cut by 0 bases and J by 5 bases, with 14 bases left in between. The CDR3, as DNA: TGTGCCAGCAGCTTAGATGGCGGGATTAGCAACGAGCAGTACTTC. Translation gives CASSLDGGISNEQYF. The variable domain in full, completed from reference TRBV11-2 and TRBJ2-7, reads EAGVAQSPRYKIIEKRQSVAFWCNPISGHATLYWYQQILGQGPKLLIQFQNNGVVDDSQLPKDRFSAERLKGVDSTLKIQPAKLEDSAVYLCASSLDGGISNEQYFGPGTRLTVT.

This chain links TRBV10-2 with TRBJ2-2; D possibly matches TRBD1 or TRBD2 (5 bases each). Germline V gene sequence: CDR1 WSHSY, CDR2 SAAADI. The CDR3 extends over 18 amino acids. Trimming removed 6 bases from V and 1 base from J, with 21 bases in between. This chain's CDR3 is CASSYIAPGPMNTGELFF. CDR3 DNA sequence: TGCGCCAGCAGCTATATTGCGCCGGGACCGATGAACACCGGGGAGCTGTTTTTT.

The J gene is TRBJ2-5, the V gene TRBV5-5, with D possibly TRBD1 on 6 matching bases. Trimming pared 0 bases from V and 5 bases from J, leaving 11 bases between. CDR1 and CDR2 (germline): SGHKS, YYEKEE (reference sequence). The CDR3 runs to 14 residues. The CDR3 coding sequence is TGTGCCAGCAGCTTGGCAGGGGCACGGGAGACCCAGTACTTC. Its protein is CASSLAGARETQYF.

This clone was seen only once. The sample carries other DNA sequences with the same CDR3. This chain connects TRBV5-1 to TRBJ2-1; perhaps TRBD2 as D (5 bases). This CDR3 is built from 15 residues. CDR1 is SGHRS, CDR2 YFSETQ, per germline. V lost 0 bases and J 3 bases, leaving 10 bases between the germline ends. For the CDR3, the DNA is TGCGCCAGCAGCTTGGAGGTAGCGAGCTACAATGAGCAGTTCTTC. It codes for CASSLEVASYNEQFF.

V usage is TRBV5-1 and J usage is TRBJ1-1; 9 nucleotides align to TRBD1. CDR3 size: 16 residues. Looked up from germline, CDR1 is SGHRS and CDR2 is YFSETQ. Trimming cost V 1 base and J 1 base; bases outside gene matches: 5. CDR3 loop: CASSLPRTGANTEAFF. The DNA for the CDR3 is TGCGCCAGCAGCTTGCCCCGGACAGGGGCGAACACTGAAGCTTTCTTT. Together with reference TRBV5-1 and TRBJ1-1, the CDR3 gives the full variable domain: KAGVTQTPRYLIKTRGQQVTLSCSPISGHRSVSWYQQTPGQGLQFLFEYFSETQRNKGNFPGRFSGRQFSNSRSEMNVSTLELGDSALYLCASSLPRTGANTEAFFGQGTRLTVV.

This chain links TRBV11-2 with TRBJ2-4, with 9 bases that match TRBD2. CDR1 SGHAT and CDR2 FQNNGV come from the germline V gene. V lost 4 bases and J lost 9; bases outside the gene matches: 7. This CDR3 spans 14 amino acids. The CDR3 bases are TGTGCCAGCAGCTCAGGGACTAGCAGTCTCATTCAGTACTTC. Translated, it gives CASSSGTSSLIQYF.

This sequence joins TRBV5-1 and TRBJ2-6; no definite D call. The CDR3 extends over 16 amino acids. Trimming took off 4 bases at V and 0 bases at J, with 11 bases between the two ends. Per the germline V gene, CDR1 is SGHRS and CDR2 is YFSETQ. CDR3 coding DNA: TGCGCCAGCAGCGAAGGAGTTCACTCTGGGGCCAACGTCCTGACTTTC. Encoded protein: CASSEGVHSGANVLTF.

The chain has TRBV2 and TRBJ2-2; 8 nucleotides agree with TRBD2. The CDR3 spans 17 residues. V was pared by 6 bases and J by 2 bases, with 11 bases of the junction left unmatched. Germline CDR1 SNHLY, CDR2 FYNNEI. The DNA of the CDR3 is TGTGCCAGCAGCGTTCGGGCGGGAGGACCAAACACCGGGGAGCTGTTTTTT. Translation: CASSVRAGGPNTGELFF.

The chain uses TRBV28 and TRBJ1-4; possibly TRBD1 for D (6 bases). The germline V gene encodes CDR1 MDHEN and CDR2 SYDVKM. The CDR3 sequence is 14 residues long. Trimming removed 7 bases from V and 2 bases from J, with 11 bases in between. The DNA for the CDR3 is TGTGCCAGCACCCTAGGGGGTACTAATGAAAAACTGTTTTTT. Translated, it gives CASTLGGTNEKLFF.

This chain links TRBV9 with TRBJ2-1; D is unresolved. CDR1 is SGDLS and CDR2 is YYNGEE in the germline V gene. V shed 0 bases and J shed 0 bases, with 10 bases lying between them. There are 16 residues in the CDR3. CDR3: CASSVEGPASYNEQFF. CDR3 bases: TGTGCCAGCAGCGTAGAGGGTCCCGCCTCCTACAATGAGCAGTTCTTC. The complete variable domain, with remaining parts taken from reference TRBV9 and TRBJ2-1, reads DSGVTQTPKHLITATGQRVTLRCSPRSGDLSVYWYQQSLDQGLQFLIQYYNGEERAKGNILERFSAQQFPDLHSELNLSSLELGDSALYFCASSVEGPASYNEQFFGPGTRLTVL.

In this sample, this clone turned up once. This chain connects TRBV10-1 to TRBJ2-1; TRBD2 aligns across 7 bases. The J segment lost 6 bases and the V segment lost 3 bases, leaving 5 bases of the junction unmatched. The CDR3 spans 14 residues. Looked up from germline, CDR1 is WNHNN and CDR2 is SYGVQD (reference sequence). CDR3: CASSDNGRRNEQFF. As DNA, the CDR3 is TGCGCCAGCAGTGATAACGGGAGGCGCAATGAGCAGTTCTTC.

J is TRBJ2-1 and V is TRBV11-3; D is perhaps TRBD2 (6 bases). This CDR3 is 16 amino acids long. The germline V and J ends were trimmed by 1 base and 4 bases, with 14 bases remaining between them. Germline V gene lookup returns CDR1 SGHNT and CDR2 YENEEA. In DNA, the CDR3 is TGTGCCAGCAGCTTAGCTGGTGCGGGGTCTTACAATGAGCAGTTCTTC. Protein product: CASSLAGAGSYNEQFF.

The chain is built from TRBV2 and TRBJ1-2; 11 bases are shared with TRBD1. CDR3 length: 13 amino acids. V was clipped by 9 bases and J by 7 bases; unmatched bases: 7. The germline V gene encodes CDR1 SNHLY and CDR2 FYNNEI. The CDR3, as DNA: TGTGCCAGGAAGGACAGGGGGCCGGGTGGCTACACCTTC. This codes for CARKDRGPGGYTF.

V gene TRBV7-6 combines with J gene TRBJ2-7; the match to TRBD2 covers 8 bases. Germline CDR1 is SGHVS and CDR2 is FNYEAQ. The CDR3 consists of 16 residues. V shed 4 bases, J shed 2 bases, and the junction held 10 bases outside the gene matches. The CDR3 bases are TGTGCCAGCAGCTCACAGGGCATCGGGAGGGCCTACGAGCAGTACTTC. Amino acid sequence: CASSSQGIGRAYEQYF.